Below are 22 T cell receptor beta chains sequenced from a single sample in a study of post-analysis software for immune sequencing data. These receptors are not linked to any known antigen. Study-level results: Five or six TRBV segments appeared more often in patients than in controls, and TRBV5-6, TRBV5-1 and TRBV20-1 were among these.

Unique molecular identifiers were built into the TCR beta cDNA libraries. TCRdb reprocessed the PCR reads via MiXCR and lists one record per CDR3 protein. The profile covers approximately 730,000 distinct CDR3 sequences, with 30% appearing a single time and roughly 0.57% taken by the ten largest. Sequenced material: blood. The receptor source for this set is a girl between 10 and 17 years old with multiple sclerosis.

The table lists this clonotype with a few counts. This rearrangement joins TRBV9 to TRBJ2-1, with 11 bases identical to TRBD2. After removal of 0 bases from V and 5 bases from J, the junction contained 10 bases not matched to a gene. Per the germline V gene, CDR1 is SGDLS and CDR2 is YYNGEE. The CDR3 totals 18 residues. This CDR3 reads CASSVDPSGRTPHNEQFF. In DNA, the CDR3 is TGTGCCAGCAGCGTAGACCCTAGCGGGAGGACCCCCCACAATGAGCAGTTCTTC.

The chain has TRBV20-1 and TRBJ2-1; weak D call: TRBD2 (5 bases). This CDR3 contains 14 residues. V lost 6 bases, J lost 2 bases, and 14 bases lay in between. Germline assignment: CDR1 DFQATT and CDR2 SNEGSKA (reference sequence). Here the CDR3 reads CSASSRRPYNEQFF. In DNA form, the CDR3 reads TGCAGTGCGTCTAGCAGACGTCCCTACAATGAGCAGTTCTTC.

This clonotype showed up many times. V gene TRBV4-1 combines with J gene TRBJ2-1; 8 positions agree with TRBD2. Trimming took 0 bases from V and 4 from J; bases not matched to a gene: 2. The CDR3 extends over 15 amino acids. Germline lookup yields CDR1 MGHRA and CDR2 YSYEKL. As DNA, the CDR3 is TGCGCCAGCAGCCAAGAGGCTAGCGGGTACAATGAGCAGTTCTTC. Protein: CASSQEASGYNEQFF.

This clonotype has more than one count but fewer than ten. The chain is built from TRBV3-1 and TRBJ1-4, with D uncertain. This CDR3 comprises 15 residues. Per the germline V gene, CDR1 is LGHDT and CDR2 is YNNKEL (reference sequence). V lost 0 bases, J lost 5 bases, and 10 bases lay in between. CDR3 residues: CASSQDGVPNEKLFF. For the CDR3, the DNA is TGTGCCAGCAGCCAAGATGGAGTACCGAATGAAAAACTGTTTTTT.

In its sample, this clonotype was seen many times. The chain combines TRBV10-3 with TRBJ2-5; 10 bases match TRBD2. The CDR3 extends over 14 amino acids. After removal of 0 bases from V and 5 bases from J, the junction contained 0 bases not matched to a gene. The germline CDR1 and CDR2 sequences are ENHRY and SYGVKD. CDR3: CAISESGLAETQYF. DNA for the CDR3: TGTGCCATCAGTGAGTCGGGACTAGCGGAGACCCAGTACTTC.

J is TRBJ2-7 and V is TRBV28, with D possibly being TRBD1 or TRBD2 (5 bases each). The germline V gene encodes CDR1 MDHEN and CDR2 SYDVKM. CDR3 length equals 14 residues. Between the trimmed V and J ends, which lost 5 bases and 7 bases, there was a span of 18 bases. The CDR3 loop is CASSKAGAAEEQYF. The CDR3 bases are TGTGCCAGCAGTAAAGCCGGGGCCGCCGAGGAGCAGTACTTC. Filled out from reference TRBV28 and TRBJ2-7, the complete variable domain reads DVKVTQSSRYLVKRTGEKVFLECVQDMDHENMFWYRQDPGLGLRLIYFSYDVKMKEKGDIPEGYSVSREKKERFSLILESASTNQTSMYLCASSKAGAAEEQYFGPGTRLTVT.

V and J are TRBV27 and TRBJ1-1; possible D gene TRBD1, 6 bases. Per the germline V gene, CDR1 is MNHEY and CDR2 is SMNVEV (reference sequence). CDR3 length: 17 residues. Trimming pared 0 bases from V and 6 bases from J, leaving 20 bases between. The CDR3 bases are TGTGCCAGCAGTTTATCTCGGCGGGGGCGAGGGGACCCTGAAGCTTTCTTT. Amino acids: CASSLSRRGRGDPEAFF.

This clonotype has at least ten counts. The chain combines TRBV29-1 with TRBJ1-2; 9 bases are shared with TRBD1. From germline, CDR1 is SQVTM and CDR2 ANQGSEA. The CDR3 consists of 14 residues. V lost 1 base to trimming and J lost 4 bases; unmatched junction nucleotides: 4. CDR3 in amino acids: CSVEGGQGSYGYTF. The CDR3 nucleotides read TGCAGCGTTGAAGGGGGACAGGGATCCTATGGCTACACCTTC. Variable domain in full (rest from reference TRBV29-1 and TRBJ1-2): SAVISQKPSRDICQRGTSLTIQCQVDSQVTMMFWYRQQPGQSLTLIATANQGSEATYESGFVIDKFPISRPNLTFSTLTVSNMSPEDSSIYLCSVEGGQGSYGYTFGSGTRLTVV.

This clonotype was found a few times. The CDR3 DNA reads TGTGCCAGCAGCCAAGACCTTCGAAGGACCCAGTACTTC. This encodes CASSQDLRRTQYF. V gene TRBV14 combines with J gene TRBJ2-5; D is unresolved. V lost 0 bases, J lost 7 bases, and 9 bases lay in between. This CDR3 region has 13 residues. In germline, CDR1 is SGHDN, CDR2 FVKESK.

The CDR3 loop is CASSYEGCHIDVAKNIQYF. Here the CDR3 DNA reads TGTGCCAGCAGTTATGAGGGGTGCCATATAGACGTAGCCAAAAACATTCAGTACTTC. The V call is TRBV6-7, the J call TRBJ2-4, with D perhaps assigned TRBD1 or TRBD2 (5 bases each). TRBV6-7 is designated an ORF whose function remains uncertain. V was trimmed by 3 bases and J by 0 bases, leaving 21 bases between them. The CDR3 runs 19 residues.

This chain links TRBV5-5 with TRBJ1-2; TRBD1 agrees at 7 bases. The CDR3 runs to 14 residues. V shed 4 bases, J shed 9 bases, and the junction held 12 bases outside the gene matches. Germline V gene data show CDR1 as SGHKS and CDR2 as YYEKEE (reference sequence). CDR3 residues: CASSPGTVGWSYTF. The CDR3 DNA reads TGTGCCAGCAGCCCTGGGACAGTCGGGTGGAGCTACACCTTC. Filled out from reference TRBV5-5 and TRBJ1-2, the complete variable domain reads DAGVTQSPTHLIKTRGQQVTLRCSPISGHKSVSWYQQVLGQGPQFIFQYYEKEERGRGNFPDRFSARQFPNYSSELNVNALLLGDSALYLCASSPGTVGWSYTFGSGTRLTVV.

Regarding this clonotype: The junction differs from germline at one of its ends, possibly a read error. CDR3 loop: CASSYIGGTEELFF. Written as DNA, the CDR3 is TGTGCCAGTAGTTACATTGGGGGGACCGAGGAGCTGTTTTTT. V usage is TRBV6-5 and J usage is TRBJ2-2; tentative D call: TRBD2 (6 bases). The CDR3 totals 14 residues. Per the germline V gene, CDR1 is MNHEY and CDR2 is SVGAGI.

The chain uses TRBV20-1 and TRBJ1-1; D is ambiguous. The ends were cut back, 3 bases at V and 8 bases at J, with 13 bases in the middle. The germline V gene has CDR1 DFQATT and CDR2 SNEGSKA (reference sequence). The CDR3 runs 12 residues. In nucleotides, the CDR3 is TGCAGTGCTAGCCCTATGAGCCACGAAGCTTTCTTT. As protein: CSASPMSHEAFF.

This clonotype has more than one count but fewer than ten. This sequence joins TRBV5-1 and TRBJ1-2; no clear D gene. The germline V gene has CDR1 SGHRS and CDR2 YFSETQ. The V and J ends lost 0 bases and 7 bases respectively, with 10 bases between them. The CDR3 is 13 residues long. The CDR3 is CASSLDSGTGYTF. DNA of the CDR3: TGCGCCAGCAGCTTGGATTCGGGAACTGGCTACACCTTC. Full variable domain (missing parts from reference TRBV5-1 and TRBJ1-2): KAGVTQTPRYLIKTRGQQVTLSCSPISGHRSVSWYQQTPGQGLQFLFEYFSETQRNKGNFPGRFSGRQFSNSRSEMNVSTLELGDSALYLCASSLDSGTGYTFGSGTRLTVV.

This clonotype was detected once. V usage is TRBV5-1 and J usage is TRBJ1-4, with no clear D. There are 16 residues in the CDR3. With 3 bases removed from V and 3 bases from J, the gap between germline ends came to 15 bases. In germline, CDR1 is SGHRS, CDR2 YFSETQ. The CDR3 loop is CASSSGGRGANEKLFF. CDR3 DNA: TGCGCCAGCAGCTCCGGAGGGCGCGGGGCTAATGAAAAACTGTTTTTT.

The rearrangement joins TRBV28 to TRBJ2-7; 15 positions match TRBD2. The CDR3 is 18 amino acids. Looked up from germline, CDR1 is MDHEN and CDR2 is SYDVKM. V was clipped by 7 bases and J by 5 bases; unmatched bases: 15. CDR3 sequence reads: CASTLTGLAGGTGDEQYF. CDR3 in DNA: TGTGCCAGCACCCTAACGGGACTAGCGGGAGGAACTGGCGACGAGCAGTACTTC.

In its sample, this clonotype was seen a few times. The rearrangement uses TRBV20-1 and TRBJ2-5; D is unresolved. The germline V gene has CDR1 DFQATT and CDR2 SNEGSKA (reference sequence). This CDR3 has 14 amino acids. V lost 1 base, J lost 4 bases, and 13 bases lay in between. As DNA, the CDR3 is TGCAGTGCTAGAGTTGCGTATCAAAGAGAGACCCAGTACTTC. Residues: CSARVAYQRETQYF.

The J gene is TRBJ2-3, the V gene TRBV5-5, with 9 bases matching TRBD1. Germline lookup yields CDR1 SGHKS and CDR2 YYEKEE (reference sequence). The CDR3 is 15 residues long. The V segment lost 2 bases and the J segment 4 bases; nucleotides outside the gene matches: 5. The CDR3 region is CASSLSGTGSDTQYF. CDR3 DNA: TGTGCCAGCAGCTTATCCGGGACAGGGTCAGATACGCAGTATTTT.

The gene calls are TRBV4-3 and TRBJ1-1; 8 positions agree with TRBD1. The CDR3 contains 16 residues. Germline V gene sequence: CDR1 LGHNA, CDR2 YSLEER. Germline trimming cut 1 base from V and 5 bases from J; bases unmatched to any gene: 9. The CDR3 region is CASSQARTGSWTEAFF. CDR3 nucleotides: TGCGCCAGCAGCCAAGCAAGGACAGGGAGCTGGACTGAAGCTTTCTTT.

DNA for the CDR3: TGTGCCAGCAGCTTTCGACTAGCGGAGGGCTGCAATGAGCAGTTCTTC. Protein sequence: CASSFRLAEGCNEQFF. The rearrangement links TRBV7-2 to TRBJ2-1; 9 bases agree with TRBD2. CDR1 is SGHTA, CDR2 FQGNSA, per germline. The CDR3 contains 16 residues. The V and J ends lost 3 bases and 6 bases, in that order; junction bases with no gene match: 9.

V usage is TRBV12-3 or TRBV12-4 and J usage is TRBJ1-2, with D unclear. Trimming cost V 6 bases and J 5 bases, with 16 bases left between them. The CDR3 consists of 14 residues. The CDR3 region is CASRLHGVAYGYTF. The CDR3 DNA sequence: TGTGCCAGCAGGTTACATGGGGTGGCTTATGGCTACACCTTC.

The chain uses TRBV20-1 and TRBJ1-2; D call uncertain. Trimming took off 4 bases at V and 4 bases at J, with 10 bases between the two ends. The germline V gene encodes CDR1 DFQATT and CDR2 SNEGSKA (reference sequence). This CDR3 comprises 12 residues. The CDR3 DNA sequence: TGCAGTGCTATAGGACGGCTCTATGGCTACACCTTC. Translating gives CSAIGRLYGYTF.